The 32 T cell receptor beta chains below were found in one sample sequenced in a study of T cells after yellow fever vaccination. TCRdb re-derived calls from the 5' RACE reads in MiXCR, one entry per CDR3 protein. The data show about 580,000 distinct CDR3 sequences, around a sixth seen once. The sequencing used PBMCs, collected around 5 days after the first yellow fever vaccination. The source is a man aged 18 to 29 who received the YFV17D yellow fever vaccine.

This clonotype came up a few times. This chain links TRBV7-9 with TRBJ2-3; 9 nucleotides line up with TRBD2. The germline V gene encodes CDR1 SEHNR and CDR2 FQNEAQ (reference sequence). This CDR3 region has 16 residues. The ends lost 4 bases at V and 2 bases at J; junction bases unmatched: 7. The CDR3 here is CASSSGSSGNTDTQYF. Written as DNA, the CDR3 is TGTGCCAGCAGCTCCGGGTCTAGCGGGAACACAGATACGCAGTATTTT. Full variable domain (remainder filled in from reference TRBV7-9 and TRBJ2-3): DTGVSQNPRHKITKRGQNVTFRCDPISEHNRLYWYRQTLGQGPEFLTYFQNEAQLEKSRLLSDRFSAERPKGSFSTLEIQRTEQGDSAMYLCASSSGSSGNTDTQYFGPGTRLTVL.

Many counts were recorded for this clonotype. The rearrangement links TRBV28 to TRBJ2-5; TRBD2 matches 10 bases. This CDR3 region has 15 residues. The J segment lost 5 bases and the V segment lost 6 bases, leaving 9 bases of the junction unmatched. Germline V gene data show CDR1 as MDHEN and CDR2 as SYDVKM. Here the CDR3 DNA reads TGTGCCAGCAGACCACTAGCGGGGAACGGTGAGACCCAGTACTTC. Protein sequence: CASRPLAGNGETQYF.

The chain has TRBV18 and TRBJ2-7; 11 nucleotides line up with TRBD1. CDR1 KGHSH and CDR2 LQKENI come from the germline V gene. V dropped 6 bases and J dropped 5; count of bases not matched to a gene: 6. The CDR3 has 14 amino acids. CDR3 nucleotide sequence: TGTGCCAGCTCCCGAGGACAGGGGGCAGACGAGCAGTACTTC. This encodes CASSRGQGADEQYF.

This clonotype has just a few counts. V is TRBV6-1 and J is TRBJ2-7; 7 bases map to TRBD1. The CDR3 totals 14 residues. Trimming removed 6 bases from V and 0 bases from J; junction bases left unmatched: 5. Germline V gene lookup returns CDR1 MNHNS and CDR2 SASEGT. This CDR3 is CASRRHRGSYEQYF. The DNA for the CDR3 is TGTGCCAGCAGACGTCACAGGGGCTCCTACGAGCAGTACTTC.

This clonotype was seen a few times. The chain combines TRBV3-1 with TRBJ1-1; TRBD1 is a possible D gene (5 bases). There are 15 residues in the CDR3. Germline V gene data show CDR1 as LGHDT and CDR2 as YNNKEL (reference sequence). Trimming shortened V by 4 bases and J by 11 bases, and 23 bases separated the two germline ends. CDR3 in amino acids: CASSLNSSPGARAFF. The CDR3 DNA reads TGTGCCAGCAGCCTCAATTCCTCTCCCGGGGCAAGGGCTTTCTTT.

Only a few counts were recorded for this clonotype. This chain uses TRBV4-2 with TRBJ2-5; no firm D call. The CDR3 has 16 residues. V was clipped by 1 base and J by 5 bases, with 17 bases between them. Germline assignment: CDR1 LGHNA and CDR2 YNFKEQ. CDR3 region: CASSQATLDTRETQYF. The DNA for the CDR3 is TGTGCCAGCAGCCAAGCAACCTTAGATACCAGGGAGACCCAGTACTTC.

This clonotype turned up a few times. The chain combines TRBV10-3 with TRBJ1-1; 9 bases agree with TRBD1. The CDR3 runs 21 residues. Per germline, CDR1 ENHRY and CDR2 SYGVKD. The V and J ends lost 5 bases and 4 bases, in that order; junction bases with no gene match: 26. The CDR3 coding sequence is TGTGCCATCAGTTGGGTGGACAGGGGACGGTCCTTGACGGCTAAGGGCACTGAAGCTTTCTTT. It specifies CAISWVDRGRSLTAKGTEAFF.

This clonotype came up a few times. V gene TRBV5-1 combines with J gene TRBJ2-1, with TRBD2 matching 8 bases. The CDR3 spans 16 residues. The germline CDR1 and CDR2 sequences are SGHRS and YFSETQ. V dropped 0 bases and J dropped 4; count of bases not matched to a gene: 6. The CDR3 DNA is TGCGCCAGCAGCTTGGTTCGGGGGGGGAGTTACAATGAGCAGTTCTTC. This encodes CASSLVRGGSYNEQFF. Variable domain in full (rest from reference TRBV5-1 and TRBJ2-1): KAGVTQTPRYLIKTRGQQVTLSCSPISGHRSVSWYQQTPGQGLQFLFEYFSETQRNKGNFPGRFSGRQFSNSRSEMNVSTLELGDSALYLCASSLVRGGSYNEQFFGPGTRLTVL.

The CDR3 here is CASSVAATREQPQHF. The CDR3 DNA reads as TGTGCCAGCAGCGTAGCGGCCACGAGGGAACAGCCCCAGCATTTT. The chain links TRBV9 to TRBJ1-5; D unresolved. V was cut by 0 bases and J by 7 bases, with 14 bases left in between. This CDR3 comprises 15 residues. The germline gives CDR1 SGDLS, CDR2 YYNGEE. Combining the CDR3 with reference TRBV9 and TRBJ1-5 gives the whole variable domain DSGVTQTPKHLITATGQRVTLRCSPRSGDLSVYWYQQSLDQGLQFLIQYYNGEERAKGNILERFSAQQFPDLHSELNLSSLELGDSALYFCASSVAATREQPQHFGDGTRLSIL.

V and J are TRBV20-1 and TRBJ2-2; 8 bases map to TRBD1. This CDR3 has 14 residues. Germline CDR1 DFQATT, CDR2 SNEGSKA (reference sequence). Losses at the gene ends were 4 bases for V and 7 bases for J; bases not matched to a gene: 8. Here the CDR3 DNA reads TGCAGTGCTACCGTGACAGGGGTCGGCGGGGAGCTGTTTTTT. Translation: CSATVTGVGGELFF.

The chain carries TRBV25-1 and TRBJ2-5, with D hard to call. Trimming shortened V by 4 bases and J by 3 bases, and 9 bases separated the two germline ends. This CDR3 has 13 residues. The germline gives CDR1 MGHDK, CDR2 SYGVNS. The CDR3 is CASSGLVEETQYF. The CDR3 coding sequence is TGTGCCAGCAGTGGTCTGGTGGAAGAGACCCAGTACTTC.

The rearrangement links TRBV7-2 to TRBJ2-2; D is undetermined. Germline lookup yields CDR1 SGHTA and CDR2 FQGNSA. V lost 6 bases, J lost 4 bases, and 3 bases lay in between. CDR3 length equals 11 residues. For the CDR3, the DNA is TGTGCCAGCAGAATCACCGGGGAGCTGTTTTTT. This gives the protein CASRITGELFF. The whole variable domain, remainder taken from reference TRBV7-2 and TRBJ2-2, is GAGVSQSPSNKVTEKGKDVELRCDPISGHTALYWYRQSLGQGLEFLIYFQGNSAPDKSGLPSDRFSAERTGGSVSTLTIQRTQQEDSAVYLCASRITGELFFGEGSRLTVL.

This clonotype has only a few counts. The rearrangement joins TRBV6-5 to TRBJ1-3; no definite D call. The CDR3 sequence is 13 residues long. Germline V CDR1 and CDR2: MNHEY, SVGAGI. Between the trimmed V and J ends, which lost 2 bases and 4 bases, there was a span of 6 bases. This CDR3 is CASSYVEGNTIYF. CDR3 bases: TGTGCCAGCAGTTACGTCGAGGGAAACACCATATATTTT.

This clonotype was counted a few times. The CDR3 region is CASSLALSRGRETQYF. The CDR3 bases are TGTGCCAGCAGCTTAGCCTTGAGTAGGGGCAGGGAGACCCAGTACTTC. The V gene is TRBV7-2, the J gene TRBJ2-5, with D possibly TRBD1 on 5 matching bases. V lost 0 bases and J 5 bases, leaving 16 bases between the germline ends. CDR3 length equals 16 residues. The V gene's germline CDR1 is SGHTA and CDR2 FQGNSA.

This clonotype was seen only a few times. The rearrangement uses TRBV20-1 and TRBJ2-1; TRBD2 agrees at 8 bases. V lost 2 bases and J lost 2; bases outside the gene matches: 2. Looked up from germline, CDR1 is DFQATT and CDR2 is SNEGSKA (reference sequence). The length of the CDR3 is 14 residues. The CDR3 reads CSARRGGTYNEQFF. In nucleotides, the CDR3 is TGCAGTGCTAGACGCGGGGGGACCTACAATGAGCAGTTCTTC.

This chain connects TRBV2 to TRBJ2-7, with 8 bases identical to TRBD2. V lost 6 bases and J lost 0; bases outside the gene matches: 10. This CDR3 spans 16 amino acids. Germline V gives CDR1 SNHLY, CDR2 FYNNEI. CDR3 DNA: TGTGCCAGCAGGGAGAATCCGGGGGGGAGCTCCTACGAGCAGTACTTC. Translated: CASRENPGGSSYEQYF. The variable domain in full, completed from reference TRBV2 and TRBJ2-7, reads EPEVTQTPSHQVTQMGQEVILRCVPISNHLYFYWYRQILGQKVEFLVSFYNNEISEKSEIFDDQFSVERPDGSNFTLKIRSTKLEDSAMYFCASRENPGGSSYEQYFGPGTRLTVT.

The table lists this clonotype with a few counts. This rearrangement joins TRBV3-1 to TRBJ2-4; D gene uncertain. This CDR3 has 13 amino acids. Germline CDR1 is LGHDT and CDR2 is YNNKEL (reference sequence). Deletions cut 3 bases from V and 0 bases from J, with 3 bases between. The CDR3 DNA is TGTGCCAGCAGCCACCTAGCCAAAAACATTCAGTACTTC. Its protein is CASSHLAKNIQYF.

The chain carries TRBV7-2 and TRBJ2-1; possibly TRBD2 for D (6 bases). Germline-derived CDR1 and CDR2 are SGHTA and FQGNSA. The CDR3 length is 17 residues. Trimming pared 2 bases from V and 5 bases from J, leaving 19 bases between. CDR3 in amino acids: CASSLPAATGGNNEQFF. CDR3 bases: TGTGCCAGCAGCTTACCGGCCGCTACCGGGGGAAACAATGAGCAGTTCTTC.

The chain combines TRBV7-3 with TRBJ2-7, with a possible D match to TRBD1 (6 bases). The CDR3 totals 14 residues. Trimming cost V 5 bases and J 10 bases, with 21 bases left between them. Germline-derived CDR1 and CDR2 are SGHTA and FQGTGA. The CDR3 bases are TGTGCCAGCAGCGCCGCACAGGGTAGGGGCGGTCAGTACTTC. It encodes CASSAAQGRGGQYF.

In this sample, this clonotype turned up a few times. The chain combines TRBV6-5 with TRBJ1-5, with D possibly TRBD1 on 5 matching bases. V shed 0 bases and J shed 5 bases, with 8 bases lying between them. The CDR3 consists of 14 residues. In germline, CDR1 is MNHEY, CDR2 SVGAGI. The CDR3 loop is CASSYSDTYQPQHF. The CDR3 bases are TGTGCCAGCAGTTACTCGGACACTTATCAGCCCCAGCATTTT.

This clonotype has a count of ten or more. V and J are TRBV4-1 and TRBJ1-5; D unresolved. The CDR3 has 17 amino acids. CDR1 MGHRA and CDR2 YSYEKL come from the germline V gene. Trimming pared 1 base from V and 4 bases from J, leaving 17 bases between. The CDR3 sequence is CASSQGALRGGNQPQHF. In DNA, the CDR3 is TGCGCCAGCAGCCAAGGGGCGCTACGGGGTGGGAATCAGCCCCAGCATTTT.

This clonotype was detected a few times. V is TRBV9 and J is TRBJ1-2, with D uncertain. This CDR3 comprises 14 residues. Trimming pared 0 bases from V and 8 bases from J, leaving 14 bases between. The germline V gene encodes CDR1 SGDLS and CDR2 YYNGEE. This CDR3 is CASSVDGSAPGYTF. The CDR3 region has the DNA TGTGCCAGCAGCGTAGATGGGTCAGCGCCCGGCTACACCTTC.

J is TRBJ1-4 and V is TRBV30, with 8 positions matching TRBD1. The CDR3 is 13 amino acids. V lost 4 bases and J lost 10; bases outside the gene matches: 8. CDR1 is GTSNPN and CDR2 is SVGIG in the germline V gene (reference sequence). The CDR3 DNA reads TGTGCCTGGATGGGACAGGTTCACGGAAAACTGTTTTTT. Its translation is CAWMGQVHGKLFF.

This clonotype was seen only a few times. V usage is TRBV6-5 and J usage is TRBJ2-2; D ambiguous. The germline gives CDR1 MNHEY, CDR2 SVGAGI. The CDR3 extends over 15 amino acids. Deletions cut 0 bases from V and 3 bases from J, with 8 bases between. CDR3 DNA: TGTGCCAGCAGTTACTCGAACAGCGACACCGGGGAGCTGTTTTTT. Amino acids: CASSYSNSDTGELFF.

In this sample, this clonotype turned up many times. CDR3 bases: TGTGCCAGCAGCCTAAGACAGCACTCTGGGGCCAACGTCCTGACTTTC. Translated, it gives CASSLRQHSGANVLTF. This chain links TRBV7-2 with TRBJ2-6, with D possibly being TRBD1 (5 bases). This CDR3 is built from 16 residues. Germline V lookup: CDR1 SGHTA, CDR2 FQGNSA. The V gene lost 5 bases and the J gene lost 0 bases, with 11 bases spanning the gap. Using reference TRBV7-2 and TRBJ2-6 for the parts outside the CDR3, the full variable domain is GAGVSQSPSNKVTEKGKDVELRCDPISGHTALYWYRQSLGQGLEFLIYFQGNSAPDKSGLPSDRFSAERTGGSVSTLTIQRTQQEDSAVYLCASSLRQHSGANVLTFGAGSRLTVL.

This clonotype appeared a few times. This chain uses TRBV27 with TRBJ1-2, with D possibly being TRBD1 (5 bases). CDR3 length: 14 residues. V was trimmed by 6 bases and J by 1 base, leaving 12 bases between them. The V gene's germline CDR1 is MNHEY and CDR2 SMNVEV (reference sequence). Here the CDR3 reads CASSPQGNNYGYTF. The CDR3 bases are TGTGCCAGCAGCCCTCAGGGAAATAACTATGGCTACACCTTC.

The chain combines TRBV20-1 with TRBJ2-3; D perhaps matches TRBD2 (7 bases). The CDR3 covers 15 residues. Germline V gene sequence: CDR1 DFQATT, CDR2 SNEGSKA (reference sequence). Trimming took off 3 bases at V and 2 bases at J, with 15 bases between the two ends. CDR3: CSASQARGPTDTQYF. CDR3 in DNA: TGCAGTGCTAGTCAGGCGCGGGGGCCCACAGATACGCAGTATTTT.

This clonotype turned up a few times. The chain uses TRBV3-1 and TRBJ2-5, with a possible D match to TRBD2 (5 bases). V shed 6 bases and J shed 5 bases, with 16 bases lying between them. The CDR3 is made up of 14 amino acids. Germline V gene sequence: CDR1 LGHDT, CDR2 YNNKEL (reference sequence). The DNA for the CDR3 is TGTGCCAGCAGGCTACTCGGGGTGGAGGAGACCCAGTACTTC. Translated, it gives CASRLLGVEETQYF.

This clonotype was seen a few times. The CDR3 DNA reads TGTGCCAGCAGCTCCGCGACAGGGCAGAACACCGGGGAGCTGTTTTTT. This encodes CASSSATGQNTGELFF. The chain combines TRBV5-4 with TRBJ2-2; TRBD1 agrees at 7 bases. CDR3 length: 16 residues. J was trimmed by 1 base and V by 3 bases; bases with no gene match: 6. The germline V gene encodes CDR1 SGHNT and CDR2 YYREEE (reference sequence).

This clonotype came up once. The CDR3 DNA sequence: TGCAGTGCGTCCGGGACTCGAAGGAAAAGCCAAGAGACCCAGTACTTC. Amino acid sequence: CSASGTRRKSQETQYF. The rearrangement uses TRBV20-1 and TRBJ2-5; weak D call: TRBD2 (6 bases). This CDR3 comprises 16 residues. Between the trimmed V and J ends, which lost 6 bases and 1 base, there was a span of 21 bases. CDR1 and CDR2 from the germline V gene are DFQATT and SNEGSKA (reference sequence).

This clonotype was detected only a few times. This chain joins TRBV7-2 and TRBJ2-5; TRBD1 aligns across 10 bases. This CDR3 region has 16 residues. Losses at the gene ends were 5 bases for V and 5 bases for J; bases not matched to a gene: 11. The germline V gene encodes CDR1 SGHTA and CDR2 FQGNSA. The CDR3 DNA reads TGTGCCAGCAGCGGGGACAGGGGATCGAGGCGGGAGACCCAGTACTTC. Its protein product is CASSGDRGSRRETQYF.

The chain couples TRBV7-2 to TRBJ1-2, with D unclear. This CDR3 comprises 14 residues. Germline CDR1 and CDR2: SGHTA and FQGNSA. Trimming cost V 5 bases and J 2 bases, with 12 bases left between them. CDR3 amino acids: CASSGPTGNYGYTF. The CDR3 nucleotides are TGTGCCAGCAGCGGTCCTACGGGCAACTATGGCTACACCTTC.